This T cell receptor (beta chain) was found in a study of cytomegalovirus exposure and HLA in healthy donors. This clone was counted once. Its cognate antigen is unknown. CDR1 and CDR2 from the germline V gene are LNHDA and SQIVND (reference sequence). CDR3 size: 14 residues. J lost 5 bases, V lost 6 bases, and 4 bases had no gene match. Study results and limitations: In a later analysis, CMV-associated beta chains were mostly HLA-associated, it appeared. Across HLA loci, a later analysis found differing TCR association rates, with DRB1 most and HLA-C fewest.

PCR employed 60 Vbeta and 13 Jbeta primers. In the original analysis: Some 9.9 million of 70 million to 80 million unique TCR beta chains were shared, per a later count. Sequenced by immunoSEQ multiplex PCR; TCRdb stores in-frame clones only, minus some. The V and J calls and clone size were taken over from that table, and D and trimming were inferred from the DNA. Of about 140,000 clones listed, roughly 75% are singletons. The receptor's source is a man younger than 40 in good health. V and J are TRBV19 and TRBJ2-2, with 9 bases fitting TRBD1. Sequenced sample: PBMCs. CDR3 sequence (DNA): TGTGCCAGTAGACAGGGGGCGGGAACCGGGGAGCTGTTTTTT. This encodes CASRQGAGTGELFF.